A selection of T cell receptor beta chains follows, all from one sample in a study of CD8 T cells in Susac syndrome. In TCRdb, the immunoSEQ multiplex PCR reads were re-called with MiXCR into one record per CDR3 protein. This sample carries roughly 150,000 distinct CDR3 sequences, less than 97% of them seen once, and the ten largest clones take about 0.15%. Sequenced input: CD8+ T cells from PBMCs. These receptors came from a human donor with multiple sclerosis. The CDR3 runs from the conserved cysteine through the conserved F or W. Fields, in order: clone size, J gene, D gene, V gene, CDR3 protein, CDR3 DNA. The D gene is left open where the match is weak. Clone size appears in some rows only: once, few, many, or a class for an expanded clone.

NA TRBJ2-5 NA TRBV5-6 CASSFQETQYF TGTGCCAGCAGCTTCCAAGAGACCCAGTACTTC
NA TRBJ1-1 NA TRBV7-3 CASSLNVDGEAFF TGTGCCAGCAGCTTAAACGTGGACGGTGAAGCTTTCTTT
NA TRBJ2-5 NA TRBV27 CASSLGRFQETQYF TGTGCCAGCAGTTTAGGTAGATTCCAAGAGACCCAGTACTTC
NA TRBJ1-2 TRBD1 TRBV20-1 CSARDSSTYGYTF TGCAGTGCTCGGGACAGCTCGACCTATGGCTACACCTTC
NA TRBJ2-7 NA TRBV29-1 CSVYKDYEQYF TGCAGCGTTTACAAGGACTACGAGCAGTACTTC
NA TRBJ2-7 NA TRBV29-1 CSVQFPPSDEQYF TGCAGCGTTCAATTTCCCCCTAGCGACGAGCAGTACTTC
NA TRBJ2-5 NA TRBV20-1 CSANGGRTQETQYF TGCAGTGCTAACGGGGGCAGGACCCAAGAGACCCAGTACTTC
NA TRBJ2-1 NA TRBV29-1 CSVQGKAPAYNEQFF TGCAGCGTTCAGGGGAAAGCACCCGCCTACAATGAGCAGTTCTTC
NA TRBJ2-7 NA TRBV2 CASSGLSSYEQYF TGTGCCAGCAGTGGACTTAGCTCCTACGAGCAGTACTTC
once TRBJ1-1 TRBD1 TRBV12-3/TRBV12-4 CASSLSGGPEAFF TGTGCCAGCAGCTTATCAGGGGGACCTGAAGCTTTCTTT
NA TRBJ2-3 NA TRBV3-1 CASSHGTAFTDTQYF TGTGCCAGCAGCCACGGGACGGCCTTCACAGATACGCAGTATTTT
NA TRBJ2-6 TRBD1 TRBV2 CASTPTGGYAGANVLTF TGTGCCAGCACACCGACAGGGGGCTACGCTGGGGCCAACGTCCTGACTTTC
NA TRBJ1-1 NA TRBV12-5 CASALLGLTEAFF TGTGCTAGTGCCCTCCTAGGGTTGACTGAAGCTTTCTTT
NA TRBJ1-1 NA TRBV9 CASSVGGSTEAFF TGTGCCAGCAGCGTCGGGGGAAGCACTGAAGCTTTCTTT
once TRBJ2-7 TRBD1 TRBV11-2 CASSSAGQGTSYEQYF TGTGCCAGCAGCTCTGCGGGACAGGGGACCTCCTACGAGCAGTACTTC
NA TRBJ1-2 TRBD1 TRBV3-1 CASSQGGQDIYGYTF TGTGCCAGCAGCCAAGGAGGACAGGACATTTATGGCTACACCTTC
NA TRBJ2-1 TRBD2 TRBV6-5 CASSYLSGGEDEQFF TGTGCCAGCAGTTACCTTAGCGGGGGCGAGGATGAGCAGTTCTTC
NA TRBJ2-3 NA TRBV15 CATSSRGTDTQYF TGTGCCACCAGCAGCCGAGGGACAGATACGCAGTATTTT
NA TRBJ1-2 TRBD1 TRBV19 CASSTDRAGYGYTF TGTGCCAGTAGTACGGACAGGGCAGGGTATGGCTACACCTTC
NA TRBJ2-1 TRBD2 TRBV27 CASSFGPAGGYNEQFF TGTGCCAGCAGTTTCGGTCCAGCGGGGGGTTACAATGAGCAGTTCTTC
few TRBJ2-7 TRBD2 TRBV6-2/TRBV6-3 CASSPTSGSYEQYF TGTGCCAGCAGCCCTACTAGCGGGTCCTACGAGCAGTACTTC
once TRBJ2-5 NA TRBV6-5 CASSYDSQETQYF TGTGCCAGCAGTTATGACAGCCAAGAGACCCAGTACTTC
NA TRBJ2-4 NA TRBV27 CASSLSSKNIQYF TGTGCCAGCAGTTTATCTTCCAAAAACATTCAGTACTTC
NA TRBJ1-4 TRBD1 TRBV30 CAWSVAGGRDEKLFF TGTGCCTGGAGTGTGGCAGGGGGCAGAGATGAAAAACTGTTTTTT
NA TRBJ2-1 NA TRBV6-2/TRBV6-3 CASEAGANEQFF TGTGCCAGCGAGGCGGGGGCCAATGAGCAGTTCTTC
NA TRBJ1-1 NA TRBV19 CASSSAVGTEAFF TGTGCCAGTAGCTCAGCAGTCGGCACTGAAGCTTTCTTT
NA TRBJ1-1 NA TRBV14 CASKDSPEAFF TGTGCCAGTAAGGACAGCCCTGAAGCTTTCTTT
NA TRBJ2-7 TRBD1 TRBV2 CASNRDSSYEQYF TGTGCCAGCAACCGGGACAGCAGCTACGAGCAGTACTTC
NA TRBJ1-2 TRBD1 TRBV27 CASSLGTGANYGYTF TGTGCCAGCAGTTTGGGGACAGGGGCCAACTATGGCTACACCTTC
once TRBJ2-1 TRBD1 TRBV9 CASSADRGTYNEQFF TGTGCCAGCAGCGCAGACAGGGGAACCTACAATGAGCAGTTCTTC
NA TRBJ1-2 TRBD1 TRBV29-1 CSGLTGGDYGYTF TGCAGCGGACTGACAGGGGGCGACTATGGCTACACCTTC
NA TRBJ2-7 NA TRBV4-1 CASSQDHSRADEQYF TGCGCCAGCAGCCAAGACCATTCGAGGGCTGACGAGCAGTACTTC
NA TRBJ2-7 NA TRBV6-5 CASSYGQAPRSSYEQYF TGTGCCAGCAGTTACGGACAAGCCCCGAGGAGCTCCTACGAGCAGTACTTC
once TRBJ1-1 NA TRBV29-1 CSVYDLTEEFAFF TGCAGCGTTTATGACCTTACAGAGGAGTTTGCTTTCTTT
NA TRBJ1-5 NA TRBV25-1 CASSDLEGDEQPQHF TGTGCCAGCAGTGATTTGGAGGGGGACGAACAGCCCCAGCATTTT
NA TRBJ1-5 NA TRBV11-2 CASSRGGGNQPQHF TGTGCCAGCAGCCGAGGGGGAGGCAATCAGCCCCAGCATTTT
once TRBJ2-1 NA TRBV30 CAWGEFPNNEQFF TGTGCCTGGGGGGAATTCCCCAACAATGAGCAGTTCTTC
NA TRBJ1-1 TRBD1 TRBV3-1 CASSQAGTAKFQAFF TGTGCCAGCAGCCAAGCCGGGACAGCTAAATTTCAAGCTTTCTTT
NA TRBJ1-1 TRBD1 TRBV6-1 CASSTGTGIIGTEAFF TGTGCCAGCAGTACCGGGACAGGGATTATTGGAACTGAAGCTTTCTTT
NA TRBJ2-2 NA TRBV3-1 CASSQGGRRPTGELFF TGTGCCAGCAGCCAAGGGGGTCGGAGACCCACCGGGGAGCTGTTTTTT
NA TRBJ2-1 NA TRBV29-1 CSVGHGAGNEQFF TGCAGCGTGGGACACGGGGCGGGTAATGAGCAGTTCTTC
NA TRBJ1-5 NA TRBV6-5 CASSPRQPQHF TGTGCCAGCAGTCCCCGTCAGCCCCAGCATTTT
NA TRBJ2-3 TRBD2 TRBV20-1 CSARPRTSGASTDTQYF TGCAGTGCTAGACCCCGGACTAGCGGGGCTAGCACAGATACGCAGTATTTT
NA TRBJ2-3 NA TRBV20-1 CSVPEPDTQYF TGCAGTGTCCCCGAGCCAGATACGCAGTATTTT